This TCR beta chain was identified during a study of T cells after yellow fever vaccination. Study as a whole: Fractions of low cell number were prepared using SMART-Seq v4 Ultra Low Input.

J lost 4 bases, V lost 3 bases, and 8 bases had no gene match. CDR1 and CDR2 (germline): MNHEY, SMNVEV (reference sequence). CDR3 length: 16 amino acids. At least ten counts were recorded for this clonotype. Its specificity is not known. Study observations and caveats: After the booster, approximately 96% of CD4 and just over 85% of CD8 primary-response clones were re-detected. The CD4 compartment and the CD8 compartment contained a small share of clonotypes in common.

MiXCR, run by TCRdb on the 5' RACE reads, gives a single entry per CDR3 protein. The sample gives about 220,000 distinct CDR3 sequences, approximately 3% of which show up once; 3.2% is in the top ten. This TCR came from a young man who received the YFV17D yellow fever vaccine. The source material was CD4+ T cells sorted from PBMCs, sampled 10 days after the yellow fever booster vaccination. The V gene is TRBV27, the J gene TRBJ1-1, with 10 bases that match TRBD1. The DNA of the CDR3 is TGTGCCAGCAGTTTGAGGGACAGGGGTCAGAGCACTGAAGCTTTCTTT. Its translation is CASSLRDRGQSTEAFF.